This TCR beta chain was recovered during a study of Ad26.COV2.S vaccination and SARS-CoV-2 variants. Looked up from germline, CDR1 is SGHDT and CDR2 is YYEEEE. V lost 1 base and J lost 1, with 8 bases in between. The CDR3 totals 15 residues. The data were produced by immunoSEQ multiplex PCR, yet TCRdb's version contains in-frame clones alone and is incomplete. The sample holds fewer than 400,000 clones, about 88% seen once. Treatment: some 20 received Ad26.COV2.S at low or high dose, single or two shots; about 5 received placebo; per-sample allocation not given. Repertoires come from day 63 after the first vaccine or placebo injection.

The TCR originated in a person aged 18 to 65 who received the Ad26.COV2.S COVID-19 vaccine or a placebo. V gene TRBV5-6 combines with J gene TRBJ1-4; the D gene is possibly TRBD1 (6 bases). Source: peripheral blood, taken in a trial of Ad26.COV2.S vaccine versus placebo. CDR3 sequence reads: CASSLTGKTNEKLFF. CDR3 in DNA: TGTGCCAGCAGCTTGACAGGGAAAACTAATGAAAAACTGTTTTTT.